This TCR beta chain comes out of a study of naive and memory T cell subsets. Study outcomes and limitations: RNA-based TCR counts may shift with T cell activation and differentiation.

Both TRBC1 and TRBC2 were covered by a beta constant-region primer of two equimolar oligonucleotides. Ligation attached a single-stranded oligonucleotide with a 12-nucleotide UMI and the SP2 primer to the cDNA 3' end. The ligated cDNA underwent four PCR rounds using SP2 and nested alpha and beta constant-region primers. TCRdb processed the UMI-ligation and nested PCR reads anew with MiXCR; each CDR3 protein has one entry. Of 77,000 or so distinct CDR3 sequences listed, around 14% are singletons. Concerning this clonotype: The antigen remains unidentified. The junction does not match germline at one end; this may be a read error.

This TCR came from a human donor in good health. The sequenced sample consisted of central memory CD4+ T cells from blood.

For the CDR3, the DNA is TGTGCCGGCAGACACGGGACTAGCGGACAAGAGACCCAGTACTTC. Translation: CAGRHGTSGQETQYF. V and J are TRBV12-3 or TRBV12-4 and TRBJ2-5, with 11 bases matching TRBD2. There are 15 residues in the CDR3.